The following is a TCR beta chain sequence with its context. Its antigen is as yet unknown. The CDR3 loop spans 14 amino acids. Germline V CDR1 and CDR2: MNHEY, SVGAGI. Trimming stripped 7 bases from V and 0 bases from J, with 12 bases between. This entry belongs to a study of CD8+ T cells in alopecia areata. Overall study: Patients given treatment had severity scored by the percentage of scalp area affected.

Treatment described: oral pan-JAK inhibitor, 5-10 mg twice daily. General study results and limits: Tofacitinib did not eliminate many expanded lesional clones from scalp or blood. Patients showed less clear TCR sequence sharing than mice, possibly partly because of HLA diversity. Having one nonresponder leaves uncertain how baseline CD8+ expansion relates to response.

Reverse transcribed after extraction, RNA yielded cDNA as the sequencing template. TCRdb's table, derived via immunoSEQ multiplex PCR, lists solely in-frame clones and lacks some. This table holds around 100,000 clones, around 54% found once. Sequencing used CD4+ T cells sorted from blood, obtained at week 24, from a patient treated with tofacitinib. This receptor was obtained from a human donor with alopecia areata. The chain has TRBV6-5 and TRBJ1-2; a weak D match, TRBD1 (5 bases). As DNA, the CDR3 is TGTGCCAGCAACCGGGACGGGGCTAACTATGGCTACACCTTC. This codes for CASNRDGANYGYTF.